The clone carrying this T cell receptor (beta chain) was seen a few times. Its antigen is unknown. At one of its ends the junction is not consistent with the germline gene, which may arise from a read error. This sample is drawn from a study of Graves' ophthalmopathy and Graves' hyperthyroidism. Transcripts of RNA were the source for amplifying TCR beta CDR3 regions. HTBI primers served in a first-round RT-PCR, which a second-round multiplex PCR followed. One entry per CDR3 protein results from TCRdb running MiXCR on the multiplex PCR reads. This sample has 230,000 or so distinct CDR3 sequences, with around 42% found just once. Broader study findings: As the model predicted ophthalmopathy progression, it achieved a sensitivity of just over 70% and a specificity of roughly 72%. Also, most clonotypes expanded in the thyroid above 0.001 frequency appeared in blood.

Germline V gives CDR1 SGHRS, CDR2 YFSETQ. The CDR3 sequence is 13 residues long. Sequencing was carried out using peripheral blood. The source is an adult man with Graves' ophthalmopathy. This chain joins TRBV5-1 and TRBJ1-1, with a weak D call TRBD1 (6 bases). In nucleotides, the CDR3 is TGCGCCAGCAGCGTCGACTCAGAGGGGGTTCCATACTTT. Its protein product is CASSVDSEGVPYF.